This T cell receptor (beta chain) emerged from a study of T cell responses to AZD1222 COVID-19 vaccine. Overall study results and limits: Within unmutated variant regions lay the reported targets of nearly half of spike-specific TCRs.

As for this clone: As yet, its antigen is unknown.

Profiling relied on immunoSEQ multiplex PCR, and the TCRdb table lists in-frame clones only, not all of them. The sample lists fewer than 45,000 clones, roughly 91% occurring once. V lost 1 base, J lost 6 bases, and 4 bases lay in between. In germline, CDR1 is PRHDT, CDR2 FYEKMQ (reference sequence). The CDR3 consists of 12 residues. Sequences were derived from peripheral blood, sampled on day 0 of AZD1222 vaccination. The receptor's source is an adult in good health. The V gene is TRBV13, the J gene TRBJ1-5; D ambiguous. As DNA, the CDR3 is TGTGCCAGCAGCTTAGAGGCTCAGCCCCAGCATTTT. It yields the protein CASSLEAQPQHF. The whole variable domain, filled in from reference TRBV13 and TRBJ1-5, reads AAGVIQSPRHLIKEKRETATLKCYPIPRHDTVYWYQQGPGQDPQFLISFYEKMQSDKGSIPDRFSAQQFSDYHSELNMSSLELGDSALYFCASSLEAQPQHFGDGTRLSIL.